This T cell receptor (beta chain) derives from a study of OX40 agonist ivuxolimab in advanced cancers. Repertoires were generated with immunoSEQ multiplex PCR, while TCRdb's copy carries only in-frame clones and drops some. The sample contains fewer than 100,000 clones, about 86% of which appear only once. J gave up 5 bases and V 5 bases, and 3 bases lay outside the gene matches. Germline CDR1 and CDR2: SGHTA and FQGTGA. This CDR3 is 13 amino acids long. J is TRBJ1-2 and V is TRBV7-3, with 9 bases identical to TRBD1. This material consisted of CD4+ or CD8+ T cells sorted from blood, taken in a trial of the OX40 agonist ivuxolimab. The TCR comes from an adult with an advanced solid tumor such as melanoma, head and neck, liver or kidney cancer. The CDR3 DNA reads TGTGCCAGCAGCCAGGGACAGGGTTATGGCTACACCTTC. Its translation is CASSQGQGYGYTF.